Listed here are 29 T cell receptor beta chains from one sample, sequenced in a study of blood T cell repertoires in COVID-19. The protocol was immunoSEQ multiplex PCR, while the TCRdb copy is restricted to in-frame clones and leaves out a portion. The sample consists of about 160,000 clones, 82% of them appearing once. The sequenced sample consisted of PBMCs or T cells enriched from blood (not recorded which). The receptors shown here come from a man between 60 and 75 years old who had recovered from COVID-19.

This clone has a count of ten or more. The genes are TRBV11-2 and TRBJ1-5; TRBD1 aligns across 8 bases. This CDR3 region has 15 residues. Per germline, CDR1 SGHAT and CDR2 FQNNGV. With 3 bases clipped from V and 3 bases from J, the junction kept 4 bases outside the gene matches. CDR3 in amino acids: CASSLTGALNQPQHF. CDR3 DNA sequence: TGTGCCAGCAGCTTGACAGGGGCCCTCAATCAGCCCCAGCATTTT. Full variable domain (missing parts from reference TRBV11-2 and TRBJ1-5): EAGVAQSPRYKIIEKRQSVAFWCNPISGHATLYWYQQILGQGPKLLIQFQNNGVVDDSQLPKDRFSAERLKGVDSTLKIQPAKLEDSAVYLCASSLTGALNQPQHFGDGTRLSIL.

This chain connects TRBV18 to TRBJ2-5, with D maybe TRBD1 (5 bases). This CDR3 comprises 14 residues. Germline V gene lookup returns CDR1 KGHSH and CDR2 LQKENI. V lost 2 bases and J 2 bases, leaving 9 bases between the germline ends. The CDR3: CASSPGDRQETQYF. The DNA of the CDR3 is TGTGCCAGCTCACCAGGCGACAGACAAGAGACCCAGTACTTC.

The CDR3 loop is CASSPETGRYGYTF. CDR3 in DNA: TGTGCCAGCAGCCCCGAGACAGGCCGCTATGGCTACACCTTC. J is TRBJ1-2 and V is TRBV9, with D tentatively TRBD1 (6 bases). The V and J ends lost 4 bases and 4 bases respectively, with 14 bases between them. The germline V gene has CDR1 SGDLS and CDR2 YYNGEE. This CDR3 has 14 amino acids.

The chain recombines TRBV6-5 with TRBJ1-5, with 11 bases matching TRBD1. Unmatched junction bases numbered 3, after V lost 6 bases and J lost 5 bases. Germline assignment: CDR1 MNHEY and CDR2 SVGAGI. CDR3 length equals 14 residues. The CDR3 region has the DNA TGTGCCAGCAGCCCGGACAGGGGGCATCAGCCCCAGCATTTT. Protein: CASSPDRGHQPQHF.

This clone was seen more than once but under ten times. The V call is TRBV3-1 (or the pseudogene TRBV3-2), the J call TRBJ1-6, with TRBD1 as a possible D gene (5 bases). The CDR3 has 15 amino acids. Per germline, CDR1 LGHDT and CDR2 YNNKEL (reference sequence). V dropped 0 bases and J dropped 10 bases, with 13 bases sitting between them. The chain's CDR3 is CASSQDLGGGSPLHF. For the CDR3, the DNA is TGTGCCAGCAGCCAAGACTTGGGGGGTGGATCACCCCTCCACTTT.

V is TRBV5-1 and J is TRBJ1-1; 10 bases fit TRBD1. V was pared by 3 bases and J by 5 bases, with 7 bases of the junction left unmatched. Germline V gene sequence: CDR1 SGHRS, CDR2 YFSETQ. The CDR3 is 15 residues long. CDR3 sequence (DNA): TGCGCCAGCAGCTCATGGGGGACAGGGGTTACTGAAGCTTTCTTT. It codes for CASSSWGTGVTEAFF.

The DNA for the CDR3 is TGTGCCAGCAGCTCCACAGGGGGGGAGGTTACCTACGAGCAGTACTTC. Translation: CASSSTGGEVTYEQYF. The rearrangement links TRBV7-9 to TRBJ2-7; tentatively, D is TRBD1 (8 bases). The CDR3 runs to 16 residues. From germline, CDR1 is SEHNR and CDR2 FQNEAQ (reference sequence). With 4 bases removed from V and 2 bases from J, the gap between germline ends came to 18 bases.

This clone is a singleton in its sample. The chain employs TRBV2 and TRBJ1-3; 8 bases line up with TRBD1. The germline gives CDR1 SNHLY, CDR2 FYNNEI. The length of the CDR3 is 15 residues. The J segment lost 4 bases and the V segment lost 6 bases, leaving 8 bases of the junction unmatched. The CDR3 sequence: CASRHKTGVGNTIYF. The DNA for the CDR3 is TGTGCCAGCAGACACAAGACAGGGGTCGGAAACACCATATATTTT.

The chain links TRBV11-3 to TRBJ2-1; 10 bases are a match to TRBD2. CDR3 length equals 15 residues. Germline trimming cut 3 bases from V and 5 bases from J; bases unmatched to any gene: 4. Germline CDR1 and CDR2: SGHNT and YENEEA. The CDR3 DNA follows: TGTGCCAGCAGCTTGGGACTAGCGCCTAACAATGAGCAGTTCTTC. It is translated as CASSLGLAPNNEQFF.

The chain combines TRBV19 with TRBJ1-1, with D tentatively TRBD1 (6 bases). V lost 5 bases, J lost 1 base, and 14 bases lay in between. The CDR3 totals 15 residues. Germline loops: CDR1 LNHDA, CDR2 SQIVND (reference sequence). The CDR3 reads CASSFRGEENTEAFF. The CDR3 coding sequence is TGTGCCAGTAGTTTCAGGGGAGAGGAGAACACTGAAGCTTTCTTT.

This clone is a singleton in its sample. The chain carries TRBV4-2 and TRBJ1-1; possible D gene TRBD1, 6 bases. The CDR3 is 14 amino acids. Germline V gene data show CDR1 as LGHNA and CDR2 as YNFKEQ. V was clipped by 2 bases and J by 3 bases, with 10 bases between them. CDR3 sequence: CASSQTGRDTEAFF. CDR3 DNA sequence: TGTGCCAGCAGCCAAACAGGGAGAGACACTGAAGCTTTCTTT.

The chain carries TRBV6-4 and TRBJ1-6; D unresolved. Per germline, CDR1 MRHNA and CDR2 SNTAGT. The CDR3 extends over 14 amino acids. Trimming took off 5 bases at V and 5 bases at J, with 10 bases between the two ends. The CDR3 DNA reads TGTGCCAGCAGTCCAACAGCCAATAATTCACCCCTCCACTTT. Encoded protein: CASSPTANNSPLHF.

The chain joins TRBV5-4 to TRBJ2-2; no reliable D call. The V end lost 4 bases, the J end lost 2 bases, and 12 bases lay between the germline ends. The CDR3 totals 15 residues. Germline V gene sequence: CDR1 SGHNT, CDR2 YYREEE (reference sequence). CDR3 sequence reads: CASSPELPNTGELFF. CDR3 in DNA: TGTGCCAGCAGCCCGGAGCTACCTAACACCGGGGAGCTGTTTTTT.

The CDR3 loop is CASSLSPGQGANEQFF. CDR3 coding DNA: TGTGCCAGCAGCCTCAGCCCGGGACAGGGGGCGAATGAGCAGTTCTTC. V usage is TRBV7-9 and J usage is TRBJ2-1, with 12 bases matching TRBD1. Germline CDR1 and CDR2: SEHNR and FQNEAQ (reference sequence). The CDR3 extends over 16 amino acids. The V gene end was trimmed by 5 bases and the J gene end by 7 bases; junction bases not matched to a gene: 9.

This clone has just a few counts. The V gene is TRBV11-3, the J gene TRBJ2-2; 8 bases align to TRBD2. The V gene's germline CDR1 is SGHNT and CDR2 YENEEA. Germline trimming cut 1 base from V and 4 bases from J; bases unmatched to any gene: 5. This CDR3 contains 16 residues. The chain's CDR3 is CASSLGSGGFTGELFF. CDR3 sequence (DNA): TGTGCCAGCAGCTTAGGAAGCGGGGGATTCACCGGGGAGCTGTTTTTT.

This rearrangement joins TRBV11-2 to TRBJ2-7, with D tentatively TRBD1 (6 bases). V was trimmed by 2 bases and J by 10 bases, leaving 18 bases between them. The CDR3 runs to 14 residues. The germline CDR1 and CDR2 sequences are SGHAT and FQNNGV. CDR3 bases: TGTGCCAGCAGCTTACTTGAGGGGGTCGGCGAACAGTACTTC. Translated, it gives CASSLLEGVGEQYF.

This clone was detected only a few times. V gene TRBV28 combines with J gene TRBJ1-4; D unresolved. V shed 2 bases and J shed 0 bases, with 10 bases lying between them. The CDR3 spans 16 residues. Germline V CDR1 and CDR2: MDHEN, SYDVKM. The CDR3 region is CASSLQDSPTNEKLFF. CDR3 DNA sequence: TGTGCCAGCAGTTTACAGGACTCCCCAACTAATGAAAAACTGTTTTTT.

This chain connects TRBV28 to TRBJ1-6, with 9 nucleotides matching TRBD1. Looked up from germline, CDR1 is MDHEN and CDR2 is SYDVKM. The CDR3 covers 15 residues. The ends lost 8 bases at V and 3 bases at J; junction bases unmatched: 5. CDR3 amino acids: CASEGQGLYNSPLHF. The CDR3 nucleotides read TGTGCCAGCGAGGGACAGGGACTCTATAATTCACCCCTCCACTTT.

V usage is TRBV11-2 and J usage is TRBJ2-5; 10 bases line up with TRBD1. Germline CDR1 SGHAT, CDR2 FQNNGV. The V and J ends lost 1 base and 5 bases, in that order; junction bases with no gene match: 10. The CDR3 sequence is 17 residues long. The CDR3 is CASSLVRTGGSGETQYF. As DNA, the CDR3 is TGTGCCAGCAGCTTAGTGAGGACAGGGGGTTCCGGGGAGACCCAGTACTTC.

The V gene is TRBV9, the J gene TRBJ1-4; TRBD1 might be the D (6 bases). Germline V lookup: CDR1 SGDLS, CDR2 YYNGEE. Deletions cut 3 bases from V and 7 bases from J, with 13 bases between. This CDR3 has 14 amino acids. This CDR3 is CASSETGTSEKLFF. CDR3 sequence (DNA): TGTGCCAGCAGCGAGACAGGTACGAGTGAAAAACTGTTTTTT.

The gene calls are TRBV29-1 and TRBJ2-2; TRBD2 matches at 12 bases. Per the germline V gene, CDR1 is SQVTM and CDR2 is ANQGSEA. The CDR3 has 14 residues. The V and J ends lost 7 bases and 6 bases, in that order; junction bases with no gene match: 6. The CDR3 is CSALTSGSAGELFF. CDR3 coding DNA: TGCAGCGCCCTGACTAGCGGGAGTGCCGGGGAGCTGTTTTTT.

V usage is TRBV14 and J usage is TRBJ1-2; the D gene is possibly TRBD1 (5 bases). CDR1 SGHDN and CDR2 FVKESK come from the germline V gene. CDR3 length: 15 residues. V was trimmed by 1 base and J by 2 bases, leaving 11 bases between them. The CDR3 region has the DNA TGTGCCAGCAGCCAAGGCCCTTCAGGGAACTATGGCTACACCTTC. Its translation is CASSQGPSGNYGYTF.

This clone was counted only a few times. The chain uses TRBV7-2 and TRBJ1-6; possibly TRBD1 for D (5 bases). Germline assignment: CDR1 SGHTA and CDR2 FQGNSA. The V end lost 2 bases, the J end lost 7 bases, and 12 bases lay between the germline ends. This CDR3 spans 15 amino acids. Here the CDR3 reads CASSLTGGGNSPLHF. The CDR3 DNA is TGTGCCAGCAGCTTAACTGGGGGAGGCAATTCACCCCTCCACTTT. Filled out from reference TRBV7-2 and TRBJ1-6, the complete variable domain reads GAGVSQSPSNKVTEKGKDVELRCDPISGHTALYWYRQSLGQGLEFLIYFQGNSAPDKSGLPSDRFSAERTGGSVSTLTIQRTQQEDSAVYLCASSLTGGGNSPLHFGNGTRLTVT.

V gene TRBV29-1 combines with J gene TRBJ2-7; the D gene is possibly TRBD1 (5 bases). The CDR3 is made up of 13 amino acids. The V and J ends lost 7 bases and 7 bases respectively, with 20 bases between them. The germline gives CDR1 SQVTM, CDR2 ANQGSEA. The CDR3 coding sequence is TGCAGCGCTAGACAGAAAACTCCTAATGAGCAGTACTTC. Its translation: CSARQKTPNEQYF.

The gene calls are TRBV9 and TRBJ2-2; 7 bases are shared with TRBD2. Germline V gene lookup returns CDR1 SGDLS and CDR2 YYNGEE. This CDR3 region has 17 residues. V was clipped by 3 bases and J by 2 bases; unmatched bases: 10. The CDR3: CASSAPLAEINTGELFF. The CDR3 DNA is TGTGCCAGCAGCGCCCCCCTAGCGGAAATCAACACCGGGGAGCTGTTTTTT.

The table lists this clone with a count of one. CDR3 loop: CAIQKGLAGGTDTQYF. CDR3 coding DNA: TGTGCCATCCAGAAGGGACTAGCGGGAGGTACAGATACGCAGTATTTT. The genes are TRBV10-3 and TRBJ2-3, with 15 positions matching TRBD2. CDR3 size: 16 residues. CDR1 ENHRY and CDR2 SYGVKD come from the germline V gene. With 8 bases clipped from V and 3 bases from J, the junction kept 6 bases outside the gene matches.

This sequence joins TRBV3-1 (or the pseudogene TRBV3-2) and TRBJ2-7; the D gene is possibly TRBD2 (5 bases). The CDR3 spans 16 residues. Germline V gene sequence: CDR1 LGHDT, CDR2 YNNKEL (reference sequence). The V end was cut by 2 bases, the J end by 2 bases, with 16 bases between. Here the CDR3 reads CASSQPDGVIPYEQYF. CDR3 DNA: TGTGCCAGCAGCCAACCGGACGGGGTGATACCCTACGAGCAGTACTTC.

The V and J genes are TRBV30 and TRBJ2-7, with 8 bases aligning to TRBD1. CDR3 length: 14 residues. Germline CDR1 GTSNPN, CDR2 SVGIG (reference sequence). The trim removed 5 bases at V and 1 base at J, leaving 7 bases unmatched. The CDR3 region has the DNA TGTGCCTGGGGGAAGGGGACAGGTTCCTACGAGCAGTACTTC. Its protein product is CAWGKGTGSYEQYF.

The chain couples TRBV27 to TRBJ2-3, with TRBD2 identical over 10 bases. Germline CDR1 is MNHEY and CDR2 is SMNVEV (reference sequence). The CDR3 consists of 17 residues. Trimming at V came to 5 bases and at J to 5 bases, leaving 13 bases not matched to a gene. CDR3 amino acids: CASSVRDGLAGVDTQYF. The CDR3 DNA reads as TGTGCCAGCAGTGTGAGGGACGGTCTAGCGGGAGTAGATACGCAGTATTTT.